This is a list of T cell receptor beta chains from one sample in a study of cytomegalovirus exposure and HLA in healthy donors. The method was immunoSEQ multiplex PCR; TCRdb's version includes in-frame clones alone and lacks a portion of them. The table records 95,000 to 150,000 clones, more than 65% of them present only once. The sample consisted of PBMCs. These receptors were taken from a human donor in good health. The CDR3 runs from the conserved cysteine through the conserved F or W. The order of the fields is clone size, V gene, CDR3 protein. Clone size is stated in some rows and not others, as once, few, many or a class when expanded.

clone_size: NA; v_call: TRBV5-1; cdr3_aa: CASSFWDRGPGSIQYF
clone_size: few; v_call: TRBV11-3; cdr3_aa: CASQRGQSYEQYF
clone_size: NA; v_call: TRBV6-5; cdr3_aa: CASRKDSYEQYF
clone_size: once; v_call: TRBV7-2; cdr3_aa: CASSRQVGETQYF
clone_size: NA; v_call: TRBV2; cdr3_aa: CASSDRGRYNEQFF
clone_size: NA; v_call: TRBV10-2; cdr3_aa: CASSQDVGPGLGEQYF
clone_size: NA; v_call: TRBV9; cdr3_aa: CASSELAGGSYEQYF
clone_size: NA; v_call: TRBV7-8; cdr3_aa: CASSPSAGDYEQYF
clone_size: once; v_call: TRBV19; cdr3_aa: CASSWDRVTEQYF
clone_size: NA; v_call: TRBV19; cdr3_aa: CASSIGGQSNQPQHF
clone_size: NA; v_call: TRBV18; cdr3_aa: CASSPTGPYEQYF
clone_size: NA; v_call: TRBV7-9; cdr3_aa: CASSFGTASTDTQYF
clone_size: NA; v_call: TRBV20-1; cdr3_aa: CSAYQGYEQYF
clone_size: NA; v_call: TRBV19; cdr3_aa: CASRSGRGSISDTQYF
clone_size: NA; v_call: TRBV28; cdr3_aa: CASSRDTKLPLHF
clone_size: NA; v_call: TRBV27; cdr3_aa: CASSFTDREPLHF